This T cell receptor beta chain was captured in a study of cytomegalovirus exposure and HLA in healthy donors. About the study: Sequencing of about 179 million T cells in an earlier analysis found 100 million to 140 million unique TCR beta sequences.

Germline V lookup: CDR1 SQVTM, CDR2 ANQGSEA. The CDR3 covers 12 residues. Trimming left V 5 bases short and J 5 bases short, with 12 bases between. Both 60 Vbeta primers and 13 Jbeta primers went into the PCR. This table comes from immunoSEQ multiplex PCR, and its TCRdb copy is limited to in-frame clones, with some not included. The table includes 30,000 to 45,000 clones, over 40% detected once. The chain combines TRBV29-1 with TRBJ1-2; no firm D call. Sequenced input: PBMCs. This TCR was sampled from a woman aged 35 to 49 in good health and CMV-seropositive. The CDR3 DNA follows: TGCAGCGTTTCTTCGGGGAAATATGGCTACACCTTC. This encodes CSVSSGKYGYTF.